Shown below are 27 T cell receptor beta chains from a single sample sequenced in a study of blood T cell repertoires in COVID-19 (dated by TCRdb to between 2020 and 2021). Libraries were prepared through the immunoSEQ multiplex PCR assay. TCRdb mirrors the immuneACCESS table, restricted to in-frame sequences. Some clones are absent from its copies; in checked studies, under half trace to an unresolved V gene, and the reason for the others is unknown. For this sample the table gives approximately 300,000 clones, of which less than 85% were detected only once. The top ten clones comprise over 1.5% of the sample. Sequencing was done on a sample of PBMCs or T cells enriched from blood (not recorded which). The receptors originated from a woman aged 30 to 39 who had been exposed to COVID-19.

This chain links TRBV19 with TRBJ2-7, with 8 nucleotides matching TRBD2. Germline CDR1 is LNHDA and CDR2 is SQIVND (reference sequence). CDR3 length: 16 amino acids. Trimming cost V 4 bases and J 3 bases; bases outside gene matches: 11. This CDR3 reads CASSTRRGGIYYEQYF. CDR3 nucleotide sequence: TGTGCCAGTAGTACCAGACGGGGGGGAATTTACTACGAGCAGTACTTC.

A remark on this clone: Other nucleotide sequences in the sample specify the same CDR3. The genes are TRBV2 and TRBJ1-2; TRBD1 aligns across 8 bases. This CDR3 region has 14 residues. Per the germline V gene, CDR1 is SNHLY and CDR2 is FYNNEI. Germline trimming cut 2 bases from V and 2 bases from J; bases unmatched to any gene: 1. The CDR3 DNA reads TGTGCCAGCAGTGAACAGGGGGCGAACTATGGCTACACCTTC. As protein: CASSEQGANYGYTF. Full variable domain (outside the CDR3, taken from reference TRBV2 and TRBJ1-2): EPEVTQTPSHQVTQMGQEVILRCVPISNHLYFYWYRQILGQKVEFLVSFYNNEISEKSEIFDDQFSVERPDGSNFTLKIRSTKLEDSAMYFCASSEQGANYGYTFGSGTRLTVV.

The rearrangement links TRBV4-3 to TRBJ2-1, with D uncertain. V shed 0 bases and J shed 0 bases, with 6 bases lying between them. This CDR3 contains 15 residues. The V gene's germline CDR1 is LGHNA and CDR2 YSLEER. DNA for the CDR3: TGCGCCAGCAGCCAAGAGGGCAGCTCCTACAATGAGCAGTTCTTC. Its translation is CASSQEGSSYNEQFF.

The CDR3 here is CASSYVPGTGGGDVPYEQYF. The CDR3 nucleotides read TGTGCCAGCAGTTACGTACCCGGGACAGGGGGCGGGGATGTCCCCTACGAGCAGTACTTC. J is TRBJ2-7 and V is TRBV6-2 or TRBV6-3; 12 bases agree with TRBD1. Unmatched junction bases numbered 16, after V lost 2 bases and J lost 2 bases. This CDR3 is built from 20 residues. CDR1 and CDR2 from the germline V gene are MNHEY and SVGEGT.

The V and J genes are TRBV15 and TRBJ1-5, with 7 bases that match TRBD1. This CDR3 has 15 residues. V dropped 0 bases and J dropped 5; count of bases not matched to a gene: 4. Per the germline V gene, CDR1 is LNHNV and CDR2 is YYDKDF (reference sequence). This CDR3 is CATSREFQGDQPQHF. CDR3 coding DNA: TGTGCCACCAGCAGAGAATTCCAGGGGGATCAGCCCCAGCATTTT.

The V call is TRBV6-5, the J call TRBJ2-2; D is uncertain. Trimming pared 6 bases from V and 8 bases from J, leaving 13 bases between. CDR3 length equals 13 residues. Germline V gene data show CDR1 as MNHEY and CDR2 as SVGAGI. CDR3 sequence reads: CASRPEIGGELFF. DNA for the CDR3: TGTGCCAGCAGGCCCGAGATCGGGGGGGAGCTGTTTTTT.

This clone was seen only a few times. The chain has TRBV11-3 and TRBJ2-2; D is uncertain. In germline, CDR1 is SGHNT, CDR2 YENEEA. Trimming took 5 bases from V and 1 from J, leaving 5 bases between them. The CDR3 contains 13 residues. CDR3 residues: CASSLRNTGELFF. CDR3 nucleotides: TGTGCCAGCAGCCTCAGGAACACCGGGGAGCTGTTTTTT.

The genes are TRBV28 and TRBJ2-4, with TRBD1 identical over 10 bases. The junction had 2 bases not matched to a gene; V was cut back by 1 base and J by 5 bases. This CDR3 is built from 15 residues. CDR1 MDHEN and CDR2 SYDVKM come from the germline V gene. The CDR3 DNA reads TGTGCCAGCAGTTTATCCGACAGGGGGCAAAACATTCAGTACTTC. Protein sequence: CASSLSDRGQNIQYF.

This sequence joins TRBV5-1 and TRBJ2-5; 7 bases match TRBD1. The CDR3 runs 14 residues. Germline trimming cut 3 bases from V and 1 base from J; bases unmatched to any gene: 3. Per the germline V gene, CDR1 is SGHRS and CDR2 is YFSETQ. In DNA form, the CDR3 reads TGCGCCAGCAGCTCAGGGACAGCCCAAGAGACCCAGTACTTC. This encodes CASSSGTAQETQYF.

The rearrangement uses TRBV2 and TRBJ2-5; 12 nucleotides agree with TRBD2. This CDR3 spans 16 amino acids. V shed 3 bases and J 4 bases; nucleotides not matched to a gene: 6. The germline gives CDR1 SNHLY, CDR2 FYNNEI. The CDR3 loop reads CASSESGLAGSETQYF. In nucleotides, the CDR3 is TGTGCCAGCAGTGAGTCTGGACTAGCGGGGTCAGAGACCCAGTACTTC. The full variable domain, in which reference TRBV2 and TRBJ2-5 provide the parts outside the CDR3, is EPEVTQTPSHQVTQMGQEVILRCVPISNHLYFYWYRQILGQKVEFLVSFYNNEISEKSEIFDDQFSVERPDGSNFTLKIRSTKLEDSAMYFCASSESGLAGSETQYFGPGTRLLVL.

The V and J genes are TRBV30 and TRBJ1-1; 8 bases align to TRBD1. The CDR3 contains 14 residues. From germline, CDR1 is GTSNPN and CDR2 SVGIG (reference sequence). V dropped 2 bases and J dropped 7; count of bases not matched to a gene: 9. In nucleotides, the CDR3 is TGTGCCTGGAGTCTGGGCAGGGGGCAAGGTGAAGCTTTCTTT. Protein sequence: CAWSLGRGQGEAFF.

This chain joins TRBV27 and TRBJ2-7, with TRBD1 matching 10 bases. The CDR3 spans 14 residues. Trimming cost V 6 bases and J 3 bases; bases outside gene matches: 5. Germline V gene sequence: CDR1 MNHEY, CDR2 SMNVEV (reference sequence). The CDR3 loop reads CASSTGTGDYEQYF. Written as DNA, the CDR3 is TGTGCCAGCAGCACTGGGACAGGGGACTACGAGCAGTACTTC.

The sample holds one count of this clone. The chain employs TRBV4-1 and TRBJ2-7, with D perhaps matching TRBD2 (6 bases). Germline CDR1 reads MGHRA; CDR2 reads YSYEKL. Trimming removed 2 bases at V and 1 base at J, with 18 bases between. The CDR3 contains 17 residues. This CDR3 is CASSQRRDSGSSYEQYF. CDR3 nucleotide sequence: TGCGCCAGCAGCCAAAGACGGGACTCCGGATCTTCCTACGAGCAGTACTTC.

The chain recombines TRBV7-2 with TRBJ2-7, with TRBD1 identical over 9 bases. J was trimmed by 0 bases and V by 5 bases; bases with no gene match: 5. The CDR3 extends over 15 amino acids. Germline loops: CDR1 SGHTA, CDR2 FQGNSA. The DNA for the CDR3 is TGTGCCAGCAGCGGACAGACAGGGGGCTCCTACGAGCAGTACTTC. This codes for CASSGQTGGSYEQYF.

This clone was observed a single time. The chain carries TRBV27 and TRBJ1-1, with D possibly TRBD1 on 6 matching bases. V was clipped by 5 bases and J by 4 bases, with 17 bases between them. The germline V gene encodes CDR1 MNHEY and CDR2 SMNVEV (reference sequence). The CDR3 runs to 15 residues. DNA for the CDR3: TGTGCCAGCAGTCCGTGGCGGGGGGGCCGCACTGAAGCTTTCTTT. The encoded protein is CASSPWRGGRTEAFF.

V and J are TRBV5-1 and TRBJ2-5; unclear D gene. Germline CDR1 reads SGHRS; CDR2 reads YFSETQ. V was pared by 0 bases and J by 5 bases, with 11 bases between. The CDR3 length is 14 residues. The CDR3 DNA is TGCGCCAGCAGCTTGGGGGCTCCCCGGGAGACCCAGTACTTC. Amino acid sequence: CASSLGAPRETQYF.

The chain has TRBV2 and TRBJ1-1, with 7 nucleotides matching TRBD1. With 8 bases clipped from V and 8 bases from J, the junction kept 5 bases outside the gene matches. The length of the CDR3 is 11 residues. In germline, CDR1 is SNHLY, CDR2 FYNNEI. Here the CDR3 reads CASSRDSEAFF. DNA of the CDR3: TGTGCCAGCTCGAGGGACAGCGAAGCTTTCTTT.

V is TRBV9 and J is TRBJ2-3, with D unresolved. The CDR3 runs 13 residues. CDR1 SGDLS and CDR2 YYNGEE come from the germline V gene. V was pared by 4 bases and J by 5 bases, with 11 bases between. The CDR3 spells CASSLLRGDTQYF. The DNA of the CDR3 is TGTGCCAGCAGCCTACTCCGTGGAGATACGCAGTATTTT.

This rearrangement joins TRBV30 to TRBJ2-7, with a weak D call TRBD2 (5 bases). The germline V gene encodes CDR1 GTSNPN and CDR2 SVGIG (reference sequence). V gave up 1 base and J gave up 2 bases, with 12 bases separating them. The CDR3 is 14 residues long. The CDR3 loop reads CAWSDGLGTYEQYF. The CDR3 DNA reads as TGTGCCTGGAGTGACGGACTGGGGACCTACGAGCAGTACTTC.

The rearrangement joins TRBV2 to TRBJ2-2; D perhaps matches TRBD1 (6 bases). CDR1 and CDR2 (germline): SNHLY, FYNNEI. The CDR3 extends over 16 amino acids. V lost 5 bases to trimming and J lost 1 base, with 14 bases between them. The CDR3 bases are TGTGCCAGCAGTCAAATAGGGGGTATGAACACCGGGGAGCTGTTTTTT. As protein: CASSQIGGMNTGELFF.

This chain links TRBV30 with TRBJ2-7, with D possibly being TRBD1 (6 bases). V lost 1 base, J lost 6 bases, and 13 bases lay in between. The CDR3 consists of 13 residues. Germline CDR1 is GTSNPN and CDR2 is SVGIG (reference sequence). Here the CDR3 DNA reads TGTGCCTGGAGTGGGGACACACCCGGCGAGCAGTACTTC. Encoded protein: CAWSGDTPGEQYF.

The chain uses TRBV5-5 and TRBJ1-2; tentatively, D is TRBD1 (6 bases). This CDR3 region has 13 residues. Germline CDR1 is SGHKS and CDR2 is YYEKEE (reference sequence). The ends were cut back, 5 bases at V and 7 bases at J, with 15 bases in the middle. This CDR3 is CASSLAGEIGYTF. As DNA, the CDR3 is TGTGCCAGCAGTCTAGCAGGGGAGATTGGCTACACCTTC.

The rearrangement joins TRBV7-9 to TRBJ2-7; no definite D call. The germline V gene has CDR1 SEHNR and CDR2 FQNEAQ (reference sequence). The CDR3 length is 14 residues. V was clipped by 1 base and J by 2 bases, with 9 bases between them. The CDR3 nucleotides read TGTGCCAGCAGCTTAGACGCGGATACCTACGAGCAGTACTTC. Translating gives CASSLDADTYEQYF.

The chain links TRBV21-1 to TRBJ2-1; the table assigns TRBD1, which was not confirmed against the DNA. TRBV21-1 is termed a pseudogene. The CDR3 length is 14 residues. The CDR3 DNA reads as TGTGCCAGCAGCAAAGGACAGAAGTGGGCTGAGCAGTTCTTC. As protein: CASSKGQKWAEQFF.

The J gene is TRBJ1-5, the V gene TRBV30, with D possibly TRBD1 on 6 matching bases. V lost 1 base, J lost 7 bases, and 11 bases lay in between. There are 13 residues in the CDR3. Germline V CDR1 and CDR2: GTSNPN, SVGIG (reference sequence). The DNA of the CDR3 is TGTGCCTGGAGTGGGCAGGGGAGACAGCCCCAGCATTTT. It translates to CAWSGQGRQPQHF.

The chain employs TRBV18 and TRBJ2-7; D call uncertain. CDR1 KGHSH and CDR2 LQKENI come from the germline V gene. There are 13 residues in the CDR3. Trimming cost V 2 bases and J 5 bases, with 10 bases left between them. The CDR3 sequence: CASSPVRGDEQYF. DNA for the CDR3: TGTGCCAGCTCACCAGTTCGAGGCGACGAGCAGTACTTC.

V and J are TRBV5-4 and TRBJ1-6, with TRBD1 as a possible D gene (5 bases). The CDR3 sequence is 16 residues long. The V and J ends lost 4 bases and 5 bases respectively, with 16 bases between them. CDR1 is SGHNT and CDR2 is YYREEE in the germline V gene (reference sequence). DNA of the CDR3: TGTGCCAGCAGCGCGATAGACAGTCCCAATAATTCACCCCTCCACTTT. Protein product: CASSAIDSPNNSPLHF.